This T cell receptor beta chain was captured in a study of cytomegalovirus exposure and HLA in healthy donors. Use of 60 Vbeta and 13 Jbeta primers characterized the PCR. Assay used: immunoSEQ multiplex PCR; TCRdb lists only in-frame clones, some missing. The sample consists of 100,000 to 150,000 clones, around 84% of them appearing once. Germline V gene sequence: CDR1 SEHNR, CDR2 FQNEAQ (reference sequence). The V segment lost 7 bases and the J segment 3 bases; nucleotides outside the gene matches: 10. CDR3 length: 15 residues. The receptor was isolated from a man between 45 and 60 years old in good health and CMV-seronegative. The specimen sequenced was PBMCs. V usage is TRBV7-9 and J usage is TRBJ2-5; 8 bases fit TRBD1. CDR3 protein: CASTPMGDRKETQYF. Written as DNA, the CDR3 is TGTGCCAGCACCCCAATGGGGGACAGGAAAGAGACCCAGTACTTC.